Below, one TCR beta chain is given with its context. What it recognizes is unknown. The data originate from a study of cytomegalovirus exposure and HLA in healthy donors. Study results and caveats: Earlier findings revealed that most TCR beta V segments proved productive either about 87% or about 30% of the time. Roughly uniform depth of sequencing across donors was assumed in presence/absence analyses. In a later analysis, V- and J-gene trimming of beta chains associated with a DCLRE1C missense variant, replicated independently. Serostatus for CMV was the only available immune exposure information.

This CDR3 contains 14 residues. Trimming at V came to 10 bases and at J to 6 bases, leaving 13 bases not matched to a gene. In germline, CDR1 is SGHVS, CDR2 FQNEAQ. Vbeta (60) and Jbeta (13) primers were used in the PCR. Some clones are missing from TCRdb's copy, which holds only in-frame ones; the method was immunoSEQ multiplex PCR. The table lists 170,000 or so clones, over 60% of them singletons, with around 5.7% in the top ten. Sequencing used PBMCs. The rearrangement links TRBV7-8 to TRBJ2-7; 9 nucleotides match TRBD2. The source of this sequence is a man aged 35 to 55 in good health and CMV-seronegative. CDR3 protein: CATSRPGLASEQYF. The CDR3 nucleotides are TGTGCCACCTCACGTCCGGGACTAGCTTCCGAGCAGTACTTC.